This T cell receptor (beta chain) is from a study of T cell repertoires in cytomegalovirus infection. Across the whole study: Recently described HLA-C-restricted plus well-studied HLA-B-restricted CMV epitopes were used. Public signatures in TCR beta pointed to CMV infection and matching HLA type.

TCRdb passed the reads through MiXCR, listing each CDR3 protein once. This table has just under 500,000 distinct CDR3 sequences, around 35% appearing once. About this clonotype itself: Its antigen remains unidentified.

Study-wide results and caveats: Pooled public TCR beta family frequency picked out CMV carriers with the relevant HLA. Dominating the ex vivo response were HLA-C-restricted CMV-specific TCR beta clonotypes.

This receptor was identified in a human donor in good health (CMV status not recorded). Some clones in this sample may be carry-over from other donors' samples. Sample: cultured PBMCs, taken from culture after CMV antigen stimulation.

The CDR3 DNA sequence: TGTGCCAGCAGTTACCTGTCGGGACAGGGAGGGAGCTACACCTTC. It codes for CASSYLSGQGGSYTF. The chain joins TRBV6-5 to TRBJ1-2; 9 bases agree with TRBD1. Germline V lookup: CDR1 MNHEY, CDR2 SVGAGI. The V gene end was trimmed by 2 bases and the J gene end by 9 bases; junction bases not matched to a gene: 10. The CDR3 length is 15 residues.